Shown below are 8 T cell receptor beta chains from a single sample sequenced in a study of blood T cell repertoires in COVID-19. The assay was immunoSEQ multiplex PCR, and TCRdb's table has in-frame clones only and misses some. The repertoire holds 180,000 or so clones, approximately 91% seen once, with about 6.7% in the top ten. Sample: peripheral blood. These receptors came from a man aged 35-49 years with acute or convalescent COVID-19.

The gene calls are TRBV5-6 and TRBJ1-5, with 11 positions matching TRBD1. The J segment lost 1 base and the V segment lost 4 bases, leaving 1 base of the junction unmatched. The CDR3 contains 15 residues. Germline V gives CDR1 SGHDT, CDR2 YYEEEE. CDR3 sequence reads: CASSGDRGSNQPQHF. The CDR3 DNA reads as TGTGCCAGCAGCGGGGACAGGGGGAGCAATCAGCCCCAGCATTTT.

The J gene is TRBJ2-7, the V gene TRBV7-3; D is possibly TRBD1 (5 bases). The CDR3 is made up of 13 amino acids. V gave up 5 bases and J gave up 0 bases, with 8 bases separating them. The V gene's germline CDR1 is SGHTA and CDR2 FQGTGA. In DNA form, the CDR3 reads TGTGCCAGCAGCGCGACAGACTCCTACGAGCAGTACTTC. Protein: CASSATDSYEQYF.

The rearrangement uses TRBV29-1 and TRBJ2-1; a weak D match, TRBD2 (5 bases). The ends were cut back, 3 bases at V and 6 bases at J, with 21 bases in the middle. CDR3 length: 16 amino acids. Germline V gene data show CDR1 as SQVTM and CDR2 as ANQGSEA. CDR3 sequence (DNA): TGCAGCGTTGACTGGCAGCCCACGGGGTTTGGCAATGAGCAGTTCTTC. This translates into CSVDWQPTGFGNEQFF.

V is TRBV9 and J is TRBJ2-5, with D possibly TRBD2 on 6 matching bases. The germline V gene has CDR1 SGDLS and CDR2 YYNGEE. V was pared by 4 bases and J by 3 bases, with 10 bases between. This CDR3 region has 13 residues. The CDR3 DNA follows: TGTGCCAGCAGCCAGGGCGGGGAAGAGACCCAGTACTTC. Its translation is CASSQGGEETQYF.

The chain employs TRBV27 and TRBJ2-2, with 9 bases lining up with TRBD1. This CDR3 region has 16 residues. V lost 6 bases to trimming and J lost 6 bases; unmatched junction nucleotides: 11. Germline V gene lookup returns CDR1 MNHEY and CDR2 SMNVEV (reference sequence). The CDR3 loop is CASSPPMGQGPGELFF. The DNA of the CDR3 is TGTGCCAGCAGCCCCCCGATGGGACAGGGACCCGGGGAGCTGTTTTTT.

This clone was picked up a small number of times. The V call is TRBV5-4, the J call TRBJ1-2, with 8 positions matching TRBD1. Trimming at V came to 4 bases and at J to 5 bases, leaving 7 bases not matched to a gene. CDR1 SGHNT and CDR2 YYREEE come from the germline V gene (reference sequence). The CDR3 extends over 14 amino acids. The CDR3 DNA reads as TGTGCCAGCAGCCCAGGACAGGGCCGGTATGGCTACACCTTC. It translates to CASSPGQGRYGYTF.

The chain joins TRBV5-1 to TRBJ2-7; perhaps TRBD2 as D (6 bases). The germline V and J ends were trimmed by 1 base and 5 bases, with 16 bases remaining between them. The germline CDR1 and CDR2 sequences are SGHRS and YFSETQ. This CDR3 is 15 amino acids long. The CDR3 DNA reads TGCGCCAGCAGCTTGAATACGGCTGGAGGGAACGAGCAGTACTTC. Translated, it gives CASSLNTAGGNEQYF.

This rearrangement joins TRBV7-9 to TRBJ1-2; weak D call: TRBD1 (5 bases). The V end was cut by 3 bases, the J end by 4 bases, with 18 bases between. Germline values: CDR1 SEHNR, CDR2 FQNEAQ (reference sequence). The CDR3 loop spans 16 amino acids. In DNA, the CDR3 is TGTGCCAGCAGCTTGAGCCCCGACAGACTCCCCTATGGCTACACCTTC. Protein sequence: CASSLSPDRLPYGYTF. The full variable domain, in which reference TRBV7-9 and TRBJ1-2 provide the parts outside the CDR3, is DTGVSQNPRHKITKRGQNVTFRCDPISEHNRLYWYRQTLGQGPEFLTYFQNEAQLEKSRLLSDRFSAERPKGSFSTLEIQRTEQGDSAMYLCASSLSPDRLPYGYTFGSGTRLTVV.